The 2 T cell receptor beta chains below were found in one sample sequenced in a study of blood T cell repertoires in COVID-19. The protocol was immunoSEQ multiplex PCR, while the TCRdb copy is restricted to in-frame clones and leaves out a portion. The data contain some 60,000 clones, 85% of them singletons. The sample taken for sequencing was peripheral blood. The receptors derive from a human donor in a cohort sampled during active COVID-19.

This clone was observed once. V and J are TRBV7-7 and TRBJ2-5, with 7 bases identical to TRBD1. V shed 5 bases and J 1 base; nucleotides not matched to a gene: 10. Germline assignment: CDR1 SSHAT and CDR2 FNYEAQ (reference sequence). CDR3 size: 16 residues. The CDR3 protein is CASSGLGTGAQETQYF. CDR3 coding DNA: TGTGCCAGCAGCGGTCTAGGAACAGGGGCCCAAGAGACCCAGTACTTC.

J is TRBJ1-2 and V is TRBV10-2, with D possibly TRBD1 on 5 matching bases. Trimming took 3 bases from V and 4 from J, leaving 12 bases between them. In germline, CDR1 is WSHSY, CDR2 SAAADI. The CDR3 length is 14 residues. The CDR3 DNA reads as TGCGCCAGCAGTGACAGGGCCGGCTCCTATGGCTACACCTTC. It encodes CASSDRAGSYGYTF.